The next 32 T cell receptor beta chains were all read from a single sample in a study of shared clonotypes between healthy human individuals. Using immunoSEQ multiplex PCR, the repertoire was profiled, and TCRdb retains in-frame clones only, with some absent. The sample has over 2,000,000 clones, roughly 93% seen once. CD45RO-negative cells were positively selected for CCR7, leaving out terminally differentiated effector memory CD45RA+ cells. Sequencing was performed on naive CD8+ T cells from PBMCs. These receptors all come from a man between 18 and 35 years old in good health. Some clones in this sample may be carry-over from other donors' samples.

V gene TRBV6-6 combines with J gene TRBJ2-7, with 10 bases matching TRBD1. Germline assignment: CDR1 MNHNY and CDR2 SVGAGI (reference sequence). The CDR3 totals 14 residues. Trimming took 6 bases from V and 5 from J; bases not matched to a gene: 7. CDR3 protein: CASRRRDRGDEQYF. CDR3 bases: TGTGCCAGCAGAAGGAGGGACAGGGGAGACGAGCAGTACTTC.

The rearrangement uses TRBV27 and TRBJ2-1; 14 positions agree with TRBD2. V trimming: 7 bases; J trimming: 8 bases; junction bases outside the gene matches: 7. The CDR3 is 15 amino acids. Germline values: CDR1 MNHEY, CDR2 SMNVEV (reference sequence). CDR3: CASKGLAGVNDEQFF. The CDR3 nucleotides are TGTGCCAGCAAGGGACTAGCGGGGGTTAACGATGAGCAGTTCTTC.

This sequence joins TRBV7-3 and TRBJ2-7; D unclear. V shed 2 bases and J shed 4 bases, with 12 bases lying between them. The CDR3 loop spans 14 amino acids. CDR1 and CDR2 from the germline V gene are SGHTA and FQGTGA. The CDR3 nucleotides are TGTGCCAGCAGCTTACTTTCTAGATCTTACGAGCAGTACTTC. Translation gives CASSLLSRSYEQYF.

This clone has just one count. One junction end does not reproduce the germline sequence, and a read error may be involved. CDR3 nucleotides: TGTGCCAGCAGTTTGGGCCCTACCTATAATTCACCCCTCCACTTT. Its translation: CASSLGPTYNSPLHF. The V gene is TRBV5-4, the J gene TRBJ1-6; D is unresolved. Germline CDR1 SGHNT, CDR2 YYREEE (reference sequence). There are 15 residues in the CDR3.

The rearrangement uses TRBV6-5 and TRBJ2-7, with 10 bases identical to TRBD1. Trimming removed 6 bases from V and 0 bases from J; junction bases left unmatched: 2. Germline-derived CDR1 and CDR2 are MNHEY and SVGAGI. The CDR3 is 14 amino acids. The CDR3 DNA reads TGTGCCAGCAGCAGGGACAGGGGCTCCTACGAGCAGTACTTC. Its protein product is CASSRDRGSYEQYF.

The V call is TRBV4-1, the J call TRBJ1-6, with unresolved D. Germline lookup yields CDR1 MGHRA and CDR2 YSYEKL. This CDR3 is built from 15 residues. Trimming pared 0 bases from V and 7 bases from J, leaving 10 bases between. CDR3 residues: CASSQDRGPNSPLHF. The CDR3 DNA reads TGCGCCAGCAGCCAAGATCGAGGCCCAAATTCACCCCTCCACTTT.

This clone was observed once. CDR3: CASSARQDYTEAFF. CDR3 nucleotides: TGTGCCAGCAGCGCGAGACAGGACTACACTGAAGCTTTCTTT. The genes are TRBV9 and TRBJ1-1, with D maybe TRBD1 (6 bases). Germline CDR1 is SGDLS and CDR2 is YYNGEE. This CDR3 is built from 14 residues. V was pared by 3 bases and J by 3 bases, with 12 bases between.

The genes are TRBV2 and TRBJ2-1, with D perhaps matching TRBD2 (6 bases). V dropped 6 bases and J dropped 3 bases, with 9 bases sitting between them. The CDR3 loop spans 13 amino acids. CDR1 and CDR2 from the germline V gene are SNHLY and FYNNEI. The chain's CDR3 is CASSRGFYNEQFF. In DNA form, the CDR3 reads TGTGCCAGCAGCCGGGGGTTCTACAATGAGCAGTTCTTC.

This chain joins TRBV27 and TRBJ2-7; 7 bases are shared with TRBD1. CDR1 MNHEY and CDR2 SMNVEV come from the germline V gene (reference sequence). Germline trimming cut 6 bases from V and 4 bases from J; bases unmatched to any gene: 9. CDR3 length: 14 residues. The CDR3 is CASRETGSGYEQYF. DNA for the CDR3: TGTGCCAGCAGGGAGACAGGGTCTGGTTACGAGCAGTACTTC.

The chain employs TRBV7-8 and TRBJ1-1; possible D gene TRBD1, 5 bases. Trimming removed 4 bases at V and 3 bases at J, with 12 bases between. Germline V lookup: CDR1 SGHVS, CDR2 FQNEAQ. CDR3 size: 14 residues. CDR3 in amino acids: CASSSDSLDTEAFF. CDR3 DNA: TGTGCCAGCAGCTCCGACAGCCTTGACACTGAAGCTTTCTTT.

This sequence joins TRBV7-6 and TRBJ2-1; 14 bases agree with TRBD2. Germline V gene lookup returns CDR1 SGHVS and CDR2 FNYEAQ. V was clipped by 3 bases and J by 5 bases; unmatched bases: 0. This CDR3 has 15 amino acids. The CDR3 protein is CASSLGLAGDNEQFF. As DNA, the CDR3 is TGTGCCAGCAGCTTGGGACTAGCGGGAGACAATGAGCAGTTCTTC. Variable domain in full (rest from reference TRBV7-6 and TRBJ2-1): GAGVSQSPRYKVTKRGQDVALRCDPISGHVSLYWYRQALGQGPEFLTYFNYEAQQDKSGLPNDRFSAERPEGSISTLTIQRTEQRDSAMYRCASSLGLAGDNEQFFGPGTRLTVL.

The rearrangement uses TRBV4-1 and TRBJ2-1; no definite D call. CDR3 length: 14 amino acids. V was clipped by 3 bases and J by 12 bases, with 18 bases between them. The V gene's germline CDR1 is MGHRA and CDR2 YSYEKL. The CDR3 is CASSHQRRAPGQFF. The CDR3 bases are TGCGCCAGCAGCCACCAAAGGAGAGCCCCGGGGCAGTTCTTC.

CDR3: CASSEYIPETSGANVLTF. CDR3 nucleotides: TGTGCCAGCAGTGAATATATTCCTGAGACCTCTGGGGCCAACGTCCTGACTTTC. This chain connects TRBV6-1 to TRBJ2-6; no clear D gene. This CDR3 has 18 residues. V lost 2 bases, J lost 0 bases, and 14 bases lay in between. Germline values: CDR1 MNHNS, CDR2 SASEGT.

This clone was detected only once. This sample also contains other DNA sequences that code for the same CDR3. The chain carries TRBV9 and TRBJ2-1; 10 bases line up with TRBD2. This CDR3 spans 15 amino acids. Per the germline V gene, CDR1 is SGDLS and CDR2 is YYNGEE. V lost 3 bases to trimming and J lost 4 bases; unmatched junction nucleotides: 4. The CDR3 DNA reads TGTGCCAGCAGCGGTGGACTAGCGGAGTACAATGAGCAGTTCTTC. This translates into CASSGGLAEYNEQFF.

The chain's CDR3 is CASSQNLPLGTQDAYEQYF. Here the CDR3 DNA reads TGCGCCAGCAGCCAAAACCTCCCCCTCGGGACCCAGGACGCCTACGAGCAGTACTTC. The chain uses TRBV4-3 and TRBJ2-7, with D perhaps given as TRBD1 or TRBD2 (5 bases each). CDR3 length equals 19 residues. V lost 2 bases and J lost 2, with 25 bases in between. Germline-derived CDR1 and CDR2 are LGHNA and YSLEER.

In the case of this clone: Other DNA variants within this sample encode the same CDR3. This rearrangement joins TRBV29-1 to TRBJ2-7, with TRBD2 matching 7 bases. The germline CDR1 and CDR2 sequences are SQVTM and ANQGSEA. Trimming took 5 bases from V and 0 from J; bases not matched to a gene: 4. This CDR3 contains 13 residues. The CDR3 here is CSVLGGSSYEQYF. CDR3 bases: TGCAGCGTTCTCGGCGGGAGCTCCTACGAGCAGTACTTC.

The CDR3 region is CASSPDPGGFTEAFF. The CDR3 coding sequence is TGTGCCAGCAGCCCGGACCCAGGGGGCTTCACTGAAGCTTTCTTT. This chain connects TRBV11-2 to TRBJ1-1, with 8 bases lining up with TRBD1. The CDR3 is 15 amino acids. V lost 5 bases to trimming and J lost 4 bases; unmatched junction nucleotides: 9. CDR1 SGHAT and CDR2 FQNNGV come from the germline V gene.

On this clone: Other DNA sequences within the sample encode an identical CDR3. This chain uses TRBV5-1 with TRBJ2-7; no definite D call. Germline V gene sequence: CDR1 SGHRS, CDR2 YFSETQ. The V and J ends lost 4 bases and 3 bases respectively, with 5 bases between them. This CDR3 contains 11 residues. CDR3 nucleotide sequence: TGCGCCAGCAGCGGCGGCTACGAGCAGTACTTC. It translates to CASSGGYEQYF.

CDR3 nucleotide sequence: TGCGCCAGCAGCCAAGGAAGGACAGACTACTACGAGCAGTACTTC. Its protein product is CASSQGRTDYYEQYF. J is TRBJ2-7 and V is TRBV4-3, with D possibly TRBD1 on 6 matching bases. Germline V gene lookup returns CDR1 LGHNA and CDR2 YSLEER. The CDR3 contains 15 residues. Trimming pared 1 base from V and 3 bases from J, leaving 13 bases between.

Of note for this clone: Other DNA sequences in the same sample also yield this CDR3. The chain couples TRBV9 to TRBJ2-7, with 12 bases aligning to TRBD2. The CDR3 is made up of 14 amino acids. J gave up 5 bases and V 2 bases, and 2 bases lay outside the gene matches. Germline assignment: CDR1 SGDLS and CDR2 YYNGEE. CDR3 in amino acids: CASSVGLAGNEQYF. The CDR3 DNA follows: TGTGCCAGCAGCGTCGGACTAGCGGGAAACGAGCAGTACTTC.

The chain carries TRBV6-5 and TRBJ1-2; 11 nucleotides agree with TRBD1. CDR1 is MNHEY, CDR2 SVGAGI, per germline. V lost 0 bases, J lost 8 bases, and 8 bases stayed unmatched. The CDR3 has 16 amino acids. The CDR3 spells CASSYSYGDRGGGYTF. DNA of the CDR3: TGTGCCAGCAGTTACTCGTATGGGGACAGGGGGGGCGGCTACACCTTC.

In DNA form, the CDR3 reads TGTGCCAGCACTGGGGCGGACCGCAATAGCAATCAGCCCCAGCATTTT. It is translated as CASTGADRNSNQPQHF. This sequence joins TRBV2 and TRBJ1-5; possibly TRBD1 for D (5 bases). Germline V gene lookup returns CDR1 SNHLY and CDR2 FYNNEI. Trimming shortened V by 7 bases and J by 0 bases, and 16 bases separated the two germline ends. CDR3 length: 16 residues.

V and J are TRBV7-2 and TRBJ2-3, with 11 bases that match TRBD2. In germline, CDR1 is SGHTA, CDR2 FQGNSA. The CDR3 consists of 15 residues. With V trimmed by 5 bases and J by 5 bases, 6 bases remained unmatched. The CDR3 region is CASSGSGRGGDTQYF. DNA for the CDR3: TGTGCCAGCAGCGGTAGCGGGAGGGGAGGAGATACGCAGTATTTT.

The rearrangement uses TRBV6-5 and TRBJ1-3; D uncertain. The CDR3 is 14 amino acids. The germline V and J ends were trimmed by 0 bases and 3 bases, with 6 bases remaining between them. Germline lookup yields CDR1 MNHEY and CDR2 SVGAGI. This chain's CDR3 is CASSYSAGGNTIYF. In nucleotides, the CDR3 is TGTGCCAGCAGTTACTCGGCCGGTGGAAACACCATATATTTT.

The CDR3 DNA sequence: TGTGCCAGCAGCACCGGACCAACCGATACGCAGTATTTT. Translating it yields CASSTGPTDTQYF. The genes are TRBV9 and TRBJ2-3; D not certain. This CDR3 is built from 13 residues. The germline V gene encodes CDR1 SGDLS and CDR2 YYNGEE. Trimming cost V 4 bases and J 6 bases, with 12 bases left between them.

This chain joins TRBV9 and TRBJ2-2; TRBD2 agrees at 8 bases. Germline trimming cut 4 bases from V and 3 bases from J; bases unmatched to any gene: 5. CDR3 size: 15 residues. Germline V gives CDR1 SGDLS, CDR2 YYNGEE. CDR3 sequence: CASSPSGRDTGELFF. As DNA, the CDR3 is TGTGCCAGCAGCCCAAGCGGGAGAGACACCGGGGAGCTGTTTTTT. Full variable domain (remainder filled in from reference TRBV9 and TRBJ2-2): DSGVTQTPKHLITATGQRVTLRCSPRSGDLSVYWYQQSLDQGLQFLIQYYNGEERAKGNILERFSAQQFPDLHSELNLSSLELGDSALYFCASSPSGRDTGELFFGEGSRLTVL.

CDR3 region: CAITGDRQETQYF. The DNA of the CDR3 is TGTGCCATCACGGGAGATCGGCAAGAGACCCAGTACTTC. The chain has TRBV15 and TRBJ2-5; a weak D match, TRBD2 (6 bases). The CDR3 runs 13 residues. In germline, CDR1 is LNHNV, CDR2 YYDKDF (reference sequence). Trimming took 10 bases from V and 2 from J, leaving 14 bases between them.

The rearrangement uses TRBV19 and TRBJ2-7; D perhaps matches TRBD2 (6 bases). This CDR3 is built from 15 residues. Trimming stripped 2 bases from V and 5 bases from J, with 16 bases between. Germline V gene sequence: CDR1 LNHDA, CDR2 SQIVND (reference sequence). The CDR3 protein is CASSISGGPTHEQYF. In DNA, the CDR3 is TGTGCCAGTAGTATATCCGGGGGACCCACCCACGAGCAGTACTTC.

V usage is TRBV7-8 and J usage is TRBJ2-7; the match to TRBD1 covers 9 bases. This CDR3 region has 15 residues. CDR1 SGHVS and CDR2 FQNEAQ come from the germline V gene. V lost 5 bases to trimming and J lost 2 bases; unmatched junction nucleotides: 7. CDR3 sequence reads: CASSPRQGETYEQYF. CDR3 DNA: TGTGCCAGCAGCCCCCGACAGGGGGAAACCTACGAGCAGTACTTC.

This chain links TRBV21-1 with TRBJ1-1. TRBV21-1 is described as a pseudogene. This CDR3 is built from 16 residues. CDR3 amino acids: CASSSFARTGSTEAFF. DNA for the CDR3: TGTGCCAGCAGCTCCTTCGCCAGGACGGGAAGCACTGAAGCTTTCTTT.

DNA of the CDR3: TGTGCCAGTAGTACCCACTCCCCCCACAATGAGCAGTTCTTC. Translating gives CASSTHSPHNEQFF. V gene TRBV19 combines with J gene TRBJ2-1; D is ambiguous. The CDR3 length is 14 residues. V gave up 4 bases and J gave up 5 bases, with 12 bases separating them. Germline CDR1 is LNHDA and CDR2 is SQIVND (reference sequence).

This chain connects TRBV19 to TRBJ2-1, with D tentatively TRBD2 (6 bases). The V gene's germline CDR1 is LNHDA and CDR2 SQIVND (reference sequence). The CDR3 runs to 16 residues. V gave up 5 bases and J gave up 2 bases, with 16 bases separating them. The CDR3 DNA sequence: TGTGCCAGTAGTGTCCCCCGACTAGGTCCCTACAATGAGCAGTTCTTC. Amino acids: CASSVPRLGPYNEQFF.